Presented here are 12 T cell receptor beta chains from one specimen sequenced in a study of human T cells and chemical hapten exposure. The sample's time point: patch test 2, 6 weeks after DPC sensitization. The treatment: therapeutic diphenylcyclopropenone sensitization with weekly scalp DPC. TCRdb re-analysed the RACE reads in MiXCR, keeping a single row per CDR3 protein. The data hold approximately 100,000 distinct CDR3 sequences, with roughly a tenth observed a single time. The sequencing here drew on whole blood, taken in connection with sensitization to the hapten diphenylcyclopropenone (DPC). These receptors originate from a woman aged 40 to 55 with alopecia areata. Some clones in this sample may be carry-over from other donors' samples.

This clonotype was seen many times. V and J are TRBV11-2 and TRBJ2-5; 7 bases map to TRBD2. The germline CDR1 and CDR2 sequences are SGHAT and FQNNGV. There are 15 residues in the CDR3. V was clipped by 4 bases and J by 0 bases; unmatched bases: 5. The CDR3 region is CASSSLAEYQETQYF. CDR3 bases: TGTGCCAGCAGCTCCCTAGCGGAGTACCAAGAGACCCAGTACTTC.

This clonotype has a count of ten or more. The rearrangement joins TRBV5-1 to TRBJ1-3, with 7 bases fitting TRBD1. The CDR3 loop spans 17 amino acids. Germline-derived CDR1 and CDR2 are SGHRS and YFSETQ. With V trimmed by 4 bases and J by 0 bases, 10 bases remained unmatched. The CDR3 region is CASSRRTGGSSGNTIYF. In DNA form, the CDR3 reads TGCGCCAGCAGCCGACGGACAGGTGGATCCTCTGGAAACACCATATATTTT. Full variable domain (rest looked up from reference TRBV5-1 and TRBJ1-3): KAGVTQTPRYLIKTRGQQVTLSCSPISGHRSVSWYQQTPGQGLQFLFEYFSETQRNKGNFPGRFSGRQFSNSRSEMNVSTLELGDSALYLCASSRRTGGSSGNTIYFGEGSWLTVV.

Many counts were recorded for this clonotype. The chain carries TRBV6-1 and TRBJ2-2, with TRBD2 identical over 7 bases. Unmatched junction bases numbered 6, after V lost 5 bases and J lost 0 bases. From germline, CDR1 is MNHNS and CDR2 SASEGT. The CDR3 is made up of 16 amino acids. CDR3 protein: CASSWLAVPNTGELFF. CDR3 in DNA: TGTGCCAGCAGTTGGCTAGCGGTGCCGAACACCGGGGAGCTGTTTTTT.

CDR3 bases: TGCAGCGTTGTAGGGACTGCCGAAAAACTGTTTTTT. Residues: CSVVGTAEKLFF. J is TRBJ1-4 and V is TRBV29-1, with a tentative D call TRBD1 (5 bases). Trimming removed 4 bases at V and 8 bases at J, with 11 bases between. This CDR3 has 12 amino acids. Germline V CDR1 and CDR2: SQVTM, ANQGSEA.

The chain recombines TRBV7-2 with TRBJ2-7, with unresolved D. Germline loops: CDR1 SGHTA, CDR2 FQGNSA. Trimming took 5 bases from V and 6 from J, leaving 8 bases between them. There are 11 residues in the CDR3. The CDR3 is CASSPSAEQYF. In DNA form, the CDR3 reads TGTGCCAGCAGCCCTTCCGCCGAGCAGTACTTC. The entire variable domain, with the rest obtained from reference TRBV7-2 and TRBJ2-7, is as follows: GAGVSQSPSNKVTEKGKDVELRCDPISGHTALYWYRQSLGQGLEFLIYFQGNSAPDKSGLPSDRFSAERTGGSVSTLTIQRTQQEDSAVYLCASSPSAEQYFGPGTRLTVT.

This clonotype was observed a handful of times. V and J are TRBV6-6 and TRBJ2-3, with a tentative D call TRBD2 (6 bases). The CDR3 length is 12 residues. The V gene's germline CDR1 is MNHNY and CDR2 SVGAGI (reference sequence). CDR3 DNA sequence: TGTGCGACGGGACTCCCCACAGATACGCAGTATTTT. Residues: CATGLPTDTQYF.

This clonotype was counted many times. The chain has TRBV9 and TRBJ1-1; 8 positions match TRBD1. With 1 base clipped from V and 5 bases from J, the junction kept 10 bases outside the gene matches. The CDR3 has 16 amino acids. Germline values: CDR1 SGDLS, CDR2 YYNGEE. CDR3 sequence (DNA): TGTGCCAGCAGCGTAAGGGCAGGGGGCTTAGGTACTGAAGCTTTCTTT. Translation gives CASSVRAGGLGTEAFF.

J is TRBJ2-7 and V is TRBV29-1; a weak D match, TRBD1 (5 bases). Germline CDR1 is SQVTM and CDR2 is ANQGSEA. Trimming shortened V by 6 bases and J by 3 bases, and 9 bases separated the two germline ends. The length of the CDR3 is 11 residues. DNA of the CDR3: TGCAGCGTGGACACAGACTACGAGCAGTACTTC. It translates to CSVDTDYEQYF.

This clonotype was detected many times. This chain uses TRBV18 with TRBJ1-1; D remains ambiguous. CDR1 is KGHSH and CDR2 is LQKENI in the germline V gene. Between the trimmed V and J ends, which lost 1 base and 1 base, there was a span of 10 bases. The CDR3 contains 15 residues. The CDR3 sequence is CASSPQYGENTEAFF. DNA of the CDR3: TGTGCCAGCTCACCACAATATGGGGAGAACACTGAAGCTTTCTTT. The full variable domain, its missing parts supplied by reference TRBV18 and TRBJ1-1, is NAGVMQNPRHLVRRRGQEARLRCSPMKGHSHVYWYRQLPEEGLKFMVYLQKENIIDESGMPKERFSAEFPKEGPSILRIQQVVRGDSAAYFCASSPQYGENTEAFFGQGTRLTVV.

This clonotype was seen only a few times. V gene TRBV28 combines with J gene TRBJ1-5; 7 bases match TRBD1. CDR1 and CDR2 from the germline V gene are MDHEN and SYDVKM. This CDR3 region has 15 residues. V shed 6 bases, J shed 7 bases, and the junction held 12 bases outside the gene matches. The CDR3 protein is CASRPRTGLLQPQHF. In DNA, the CDR3 is TGTGCCAGCAGACCCAGGACAGGACTATTACAGCCCCAGCATTTT.

The rearrangement links TRBV7-8 to TRBJ2-5; TRBD1 might be the D (6 bases). V was trimmed by 5 bases and J by 3 bases, leaving 22 bases between them. The CDR3 extends over 17 amino acids. Germline V gene data show CDR1 as SGHVS and CDR2 as FQNEAQ. Written as DNA, the CDR3 is TGTGCCAGCAGCCATTCCCGGACAGAAGGCATGAAAGAGACCCAGTACTTC. It translates to CASSHSRTEGMKETQYF.

At least ten counts were recorded for this clonotype. The genes are TRBV5-6 and TRBJ1-1; TRBD1 aligns across 10 bases. Trimming at V came to 4 bases and at J to 4 bases, leaving 7 bases not matched to a gene. This CDR3 has 15 amino acids. The germline V gene encodes CDR1 SGHDT and CDR2 YYEEEE. For the CDR3, the DNA is TGTGCCAGCAGCCCCGGGACAGGGGATTTCACTGAAGCTTTCTTT. Protein product: CASSPGTGDFTEAFF.